The 9 T cell receptor beta chains below were found in one sample sequenced in a study of blood T cell repertoires in COVID-19. Method: immunoSEQ multiplex PCR; TCRdb's copy keeps in-frame clones and lacks some. Of approximately 80,000 clones detected, 90% appear once; the ten largest clones hold 0.95% to 1.3%. The sequenced sample was peripheral blood. These receptors were taken from a woman aged 45-59 years in a cohort sampled during active COVID-19.

This chain connects TRBV7-3 to TRBJ2-1, with D tentatively TRBD1 (6 bases). There are 15 residues in the CDR3. Germline V gene sequence: CDR1 SGHTA, CDR2 FQGTGA. The ends were cut back, 5 bases at V and 6 bases at J, with 17 bases in the middle. In DNA, the CDR3 is TGTGCCAGCAGCCCCAGGGGACCAACCACCAATGAGCAGTTCTTC. Its translation: CASSPRGPTTNEQFF.

This clone showed up just once. The chain carries TRBV27 and TRBJ2-1; 8 positions match TRBD2. The CDR3 is 15 amino acids. V trimming: 2 bases; J trimming: 2 bases; junction bases outside the gene matches: 2. CDR1 and CDR2 (germline): MNHEY, SMNVEV (reference sequence). The CDR3 region is CASSLGAGAYNEQFF. CDR3 nucleotide sequence: TGTGCCAGCAGTTTAGGAGCGGGAGCCTACAATGAGCAGTTCTTC.

This clone appeared a single time. The chain carries TRBV19 and TRBJ1-3, with D uncertain. The germline gives CDR1 LNHDA, CDR2 SQIVND (reference sequence). The V and J ends lost 4 bases and 0 bases respectively, with 4 bases between them. The CDR3 is 13 amino acids. The DNA for the CDR3 is TGTGCCAGTAGTACCTACTCTGGAAACACCATATATTTT. Translating it yields CASSTYSGNTIYF.

The sample holds one count of this clone. The chain has TRBV19 and TRBJ1-1; D may be TRBD1 (6 bases). V lost 2 bases, J lost 2 bases, and 9 bases lay in between. The CDR3 consists of 14 residues. Germline assignment: CDR1 LNHDA and CDR2 SQIVND (reference sequence). DNA of the CDR3: TGTGCCAGTAGTATAAGGGACATCAACACTGAAGCTTTCTTT. This encodes CASSIRDINTEAFF.

The chain links TRBV6-1 to TRBJ2-2; the match to TRBD2 covers 11 bases. The trim removed 0 bases at V and 9 bases at J, leaving 6 bases unmatched. The CDR3 consists of 16 residues. The germline V gene has CDR1 MNHNS and CDR2 SASEGT. For the CDR3, the DNA is TGTGCCAGCAGTGAAGCACTAGCGGGAGTCTCCTGGGAGCTGTTTTTT. Encoded protein: CASSEALAGVSWELFF.

The V and J genes are TRBV28 and TRBJ1-2, with TRBD1 matching 7 bases. Trimming cost V 2 bases and J 2 bases; bases outside gene matches: 5. Germline CDR1 MDHEN, CDR2 SYDVKM. The CDR3 totals 15 residues. This CDR3 is CASSLQAQGNYGYTF. CDR3 coding DNA: TGTGCCAGCAGTTTACAGGCACAGGGGAACTATGGCTACACCTTC.

V usage is TRBV19 and J usage is TRBJ1-2; no clear D gene. CDR3 size: 14 residues. The V gene's germline CDR1 is LNHDA and CDR2 SQIVND (reference sequence). With 3 bases removed from V and 5 bases from J, the gap between germline ends came to 13 bases. The CDR3 sequence: CASSIEADLYGYTF. CDR3 nucleotides: TGTGCCAGTAGTATTGAGGCTGACTTGTATGGCTACACCTTC.

The genes are TRBV6-6 and TRBJ2-5; TRBD1 is a possible D gene (6 bases). The CDR3 consists of 16 residues. Between the trimmed V and J ends, which lost 6 bases and 2 bases, there was a span of 19 bases. Germline CDR1 and CDR2: MNHNY and SVGAGI (reference sequence). CDR3 sequence: CASSQNGQRIQETQYF. The CDR3, as DNA: TGTGCCAGCAGCCAGAATGGACAGCGAATACAAGAGACCCAGTACTTC.

DNA for the CDR3: TGCAGCGTTGAAACGATGGGAACCTCGGGGGGGAAAGCCAAAAACATTCAGTACTTC. Amino acids: CSVETMGTSGGKAKNIQYF. The V call is TRBV29-1, the J call TRBJ2-4; the match to TRBD2 covers 8 bases. Germline CDR1 is SQVTM and CDR2 is ANQGSEA. V was pared by 2 bases and J by 0 bases, with 15 bases of the junction left unmatched. This CDR3 spans 19 amino acids.